These 29 T cell receptor beta chains came from one sample sequenced in a study of cytomegalovirus exposure and HLA in healthy donors. In the PCR, 60 Vbeta and 13 Jbeta primers were used. Measured with immunoSEQ multiplex PCR; TCRdb has only the in-frame clones, and not every one. The data show about 180,000 clones, around 80% seen once. Material for sequencing was PBMCs. Receptors were obtained from a woman aged 25-40 years in good health and CMV-seronegative.

The gene calls are TRBV5-4 and TRBJ1-1; D gene unclear. The CDR3 has 14 amino acids. The V and J ends lost 0 bases and 0 bases respectively, with 6 bases between them. Germline V lookup: CDR1 SGHNT, CDR2 YYREEE (reference sequence). The CDR3 DNA is TGTGCCAGCAGCTTGGACAGTATGAACACTGAAGCTTTCTTT. Its translation is CASSLDSMNTEAFF.

CDR3 region: CASSFSGRGRSTDTQYF. CDR3 in DNA: TGTGCCAGCAGCTTTAGCGGAAGAGGTCGAAGCACAGATACGCAGTATTTT. The chain employs TRBV7-9 and TRBJ2-3; D may be TRBD2 (6 bases). The CDR3 has 17 amino acids. Germline V gene lookup returns CDR1 SEHNR and CDR2 FQNEAQ (reference sequence). The germline V and J ends were trimmed by 3 bases and 0 bases, with 16 bases remaining between them.

The J gene is TRBJ1-6, the V gene TRBV5-1; the D gene is possibly TRBD1 (5 bases). Germline CDR1 and CDR2: SGHRS and YFSETQ. The CDR3 is 14 amino acids. Trimming shortened V by 0 bases and J by 4 bases, and 5 bases separated the two germline ends. The chain's CDR3 is CASSLAGYNSPLHF. As DNA, the CDR3 is TGCGCCAGCAGCTTGGCAGGGTATAATTCACCCCTCCACTTT.

In its sample, this clone was seen a few times. The genes are TRBV2 and TRBJ1-5; TRBD1 agrees at 7 bases. The CDR3 runs to 15 residues. CDR1 is SNHLY and CDR2 is FYNNEI in the germline V gene. The junction had 5 bases not matched to a gene; V was cut back by 2 bases and J by 4 bases. Here the CDR3 reads CASSEYRDRNQPQHF. DNA of the CDR3: TGTGCCAGCAGTGAATACCGGGACAGAAATCAGCCCCAGCATTTT.

The rearrangement joins TRBV30 to TRBJ1-3; D gene ambiguous. The germline V gene encodes CDR1 GTSNPN and CDR2 SVGIG (reference sequence). Between the trimmed V and J ends, which lost 0 bases and 2 bases, there was a span of 8 bases. This CDR3 is built from 14 residues. The CDR3 region is CAWSVGSPGNTIYF. CDR3 sequence (DNA): TGTGCCTGGAGTGTAGGGAGTCCTGGAAACACCATATATTTT.

The chain has TRBV5-1 and TRBJ2-7, with D possibly TRBD1 on 6 matching bases. Germline loops: CDR1 SGHRS, CDR2 YFSETQ. V was cut by 5 bases and J by 0 bases, with 12 bases left in between. The CDR3 consists of 14 residues. The CDR3 DNA sequence: TGCGCCAGCAGTTTTGACAGGAGCTCCTACGAGCAGTACTTC. It encodes CASSFDRSSYEQYF.

This chain joins TRBV5-1 and TRBJ2-4; possible D gene TRBD2, 6 bases. CDR1 and CDR2 (germline): SGHRS, YFSETQ. The CDR3 extends over 13 amino acids. V lost 6 bases and J 10 bases, leaving 17 bases between the germline ends. CDR3 DNA: TGCGCCAGCACCCCGGGGGAGGAAGGGATTCAGTACTTC. It codes for CASTPGEEGIQYF.

The chain has TRBV28 and TRBJ2-5; D remains ambiguous. Trimming removed 1 base at V and 2 bases at J, with 11 bases between. Germline V gene data show CDR1 as MDHEN and CDR2 as SYDVKM. The CDR3 loop spans 15 amino acids. The CDR3 region is CASSLSRTSQETQYF. CDR3 in DNA: TGTGCCAGCAGTTTATCTCGCACGAGTCAAGAGACCCAGTACTTC.

The rearrangement links TRBV11-2 to TRBJ2-7; tentatively, D is TRBD2 (6 bases). Between the trimmed V and J ends, which lost 6 bases and 3 bases, there was a span of 18 bases. The CDR3 is 15 amino acids. Germline V gene sequence: CDR1 SGHAT, CDR2 FQNNGV. In DNA form, the CDR3 reads TGTGCCAGCAGACCCACCGGGACTGCTAGCTACGAGCAGTACTTC. It is translated as CASRPTGTASYEQYF.

The chain has TRBV5-1 and TRBJ1-4; D unclear. The CDR3 contains 15 residues. Germline loops: CDR1 SGHRS, CDR2 YFSETQ. V was shortened by 1 base and J by 6 bases, with 13 bases between the two germline ends. The CDR3 loop is CASSLSMEFHEKLFF. The CDR3 coding sequence is TGCGCCAGCAGCTTGAGTATGGAGTTCCATGAAAAACTGTTTTTT.

The table lists this clone with a count of one. The chain combines TRBV7-3 with TRBJ2-3; 10 bases match TRBD1. The CDR3 length is 15 residues. Germline lookup yields CDR1 SGHTA and CDR2 FQGTGA. V lost 2 bases to trimming and J lost 5 bases; unmatched junction nucleotides: 4. In nucleotides, the CDR3 is TGTGCCAGCAGCTTAGGGACAGGGGCAGGAGATACGCAGTATTTT. Its translation: CASSLGTGAGDTQYF.

The V gene is TRBV28, the J gene TRBJ1-1; 7 positions match TRBD1. CDR3 length: 15 residues. J was trimmed by 0 bases and V by 3 bases; bases with no gene match: 4. Germline lookup yields CDR1 MDHEN and CDR2 SYDVKM. CDR3 loop: CASSFNRGMNTEAFF. The CDR3 DNA sequence: TGTGCCAGCAGTTTTAACAGGGGAATGAACACTGAAGCTTTCTTT.

The genes are TRBV6-9 and TRBJ2-2, with 9 bases identical to TRBD2. The CDR3 runs 15 residues. V shed 2 bases and J 5 bases; nucleotides not matched to a gene: 3. Per germline, CDR1 MNHGY and CDR2 SVAAGI. As DNA, the CDR3 is TGTGCCAGCAGTTATGGAGCGGGGGGTACCGGGGAGCTGTTTTTT. It specifies CASSYGAGGTGELFF.

This clone was seen a handful of times. The V call is TRBV5-1, the J call TRBJ2-1, with 7 bases lining up with TRBD2. Trimming cost V 4 bases and J 5 bases; bases outside gene matches: 6. The CDR3 is made up of 14 amino acids. Germline values: CDR1 SGHRS, CDR2 YFSETQ. CDR3 bases: TGCGCCAGCAGCGAAGGACTAGATAACAATGAGCAGTTCTTC. It translates to CASSEGLDNNEQFF.

This sequence joins TRBV28 and TRBJ1-4, with D maybe TRBD1 (6 bases). The CDR3 length is 16 residues. V lost 2 bases and J 8 bases, leaving 18 bases between the germline ends. Germline V lookup: CDR1 MDHEN, CDR2 SYDVKM. CDR3 sequence reads: CASSLKLPRGREKLFF. The CDR3, as DNA: TGTGCCAGCAGTTTAAAACTCCCCAGGGGCCGGGAAAAACTGTTTTTT.

The chain carries TRBV4-3 and TRBJ2-2; D may be TRBD1 (5 bases). From germline, CDR1 is LGHNA and CDR2 YSLEER. Trimming removed 0 bases at V and 7 bases at J, with 12 bases between. The length of the CDR3 is 15 residues. CDR3 sequence (DNA): TGCGCCAGCAGCCAAGATCTCGGACACGTCGGGGAGCTGTTTTTT. This translates into CASSQDLGHVGELFF.

The chain links TRBV11-2 to TRBJ1-2; D is uncertain. CDR3 length equals 17 residues. The germline CDR1 and CDR2 sequences are SGHAT and FQNNGV. The V end was cut by 5 bases, the J end by 2 bases, with 21 bases between. CDR3 residues: CASSHVGMRVLNYGYTF. CDR3 in DNA: TGTGCCAGCAGCCACGTCGGGATGCGGGTTTTGAACTATGGCTACACCTTC.

The chain joins TRBV5-4 to TRBJ2-3; weak D call: TRBD2 (6 bases). CDR1 and CDR2 (germline): SGHNT, YYREEE (reference sequence). The ends were cut back, 2 bases at V and 4 bases at J, with 11 bases in the middle. The CDR3 totals 14 residues. CDR3 sequence (DNA): TGTGCCAGCAGCTTCGGGGGTATCGCAGATACGCAGTATTTT. It yields the protein CASSFGGIADTQYF. Together with reference TRBV5-4 and TRBJ2-3, the CDR3 gives the full variable domain: ETGVTQSPTHLIKTRGQQVTLRCSSQSGHNTVSWYQQALGQGPQFIFQYYREEENGRGNFPPRFSGLQFPNYSSELNVNALELDDSALYLCASSFGGIADTQYFGPGTRLTVL.

The V call is TRBV28, the J call TRBJ1-1; TRBD1 matches 7 bases. The germline CDR1 and CDR2 sequences are MDHEN and SYDVKM. V dropped 6 bases and J dropped 2; count of bases not matched to a gene: 9. The CDR3 runs to 15 residues. This chain's CDR3 is CASSSTGAPNTEAFF. The CDR3 coding sequence is TGTGCCAGCAGCAGTACAGGGGCCCCTAACACTGAAGCTTTCTTT.

This sequence joins TRBV7-6 and TRBJ2-6; 8 nucleotides match TRBD1. Losses at the gene ends were 5 bases for V and 0 bases for J; bases not matched to a gene: 6. Germline CDR1 SGHVS, CDR2 FNYEAQ. The CDR3 contains 17 residues. CDR3 sequence reads: CASSRRTGSSGANVLTF. The CDR3 DNA follows: TGTGCCAGCAGCCGAAGGACAGGGAGCTCTGGGGCCAACGTCCTGACTTTC.

V and J are TRBV7-7 and TRBJ2-5; TRBD2 matches 8 bases. CDR1 is SSHAT, CDR2 FNYEAQ, per germline (reference sequence). V trimming: 5 bases; J trimming: 2 bases; junction bases outside the gene matches: 4. The CDR3 length is 14 residues. CDR3 DNA: TGTGCCAGCAGCCCGACTAGCGCTCAAGAGACCCAGTACTTC. It yields the protein CASSPTSAQETQYF.

The chain has TRBV28 and TRBJ2-7; perhaps TRBD1 as D (6 bases). The CDR3 runs to 12 residues. The ends were cut back, 6 bases at V and 6 bases at J, with 12 bases in the middle. Germline values: CDR1 MDHEN, CDR2 SYDVKM. The CDR3 reads CASRQGEGEQYF. CDR3 coding DNA: TGTGCCAGCAGACAGGGTGAGGGCGAGCAGTACTTC.

J is TRBJ2-5 and V is TRBV5-1; no definite D call. V was shortened by 0 bases and J by 4 bases, with 10 bases between the two germline ends. CDR3 length: 14 amino acids. The V gene's germline CDR1 is SGHRS and CDR2 YFSETQ. CDR3 nucleotides: TGCGCCAGCAGCTTGGGGCAGGTCGGAGAGACCCAGTACTTC. Translating gives CASSLGQVGETQYF. Filled out from reference TRBV5-1 and TRBJ2-5, the complete variable domain reads KAGVTQTPRYLIKTRGQQVTLSCSPISGHRSVSWYQQTPGQGLQFLFEYFSETQRNKGNFPGRFSGRQFSNSRSEMNVSTLELGDSALYLCASSLGQVGETQYFGPGTRLLVL.

The chain combines TRBV12-1 with TRBJ2-1; TRBD2 was called by the table and not checked on the DNA. TRBV12-1 is labeled a pseudogene. The CDR3 sequence is 16 residues long. The CDR3: CASRPNGLAGLNEQFF. In DNA form, the CDR3 reads TGTGCCAGCAGACCCAATGGACTAGCGGGACTAAATGAGCAGTTCTTC.

This clone occurred once. This chain joins TRBV7-6 and TRBJ2-7, with 10 positions matching TRBD2. Trimming at V came to 5 bases and at J to 7 bases, leaving 8 bases not matched to a gene. This CDR3 has 14 amino acids. Germline assignment: CDR1 SGHVS and CDR2 FNYEAQ. As DNA, the CDR3 is TGTGCCAGCAGCCTGAGCGGGGGGGCCAGGGAGCAGTACTTC. It translates to CASSLSGGAREQYF.

This clone was counted only a few times. The rearrangement links TRBV11-2 to TRBJ2-1; D unresolved. From germline, CDR1 is SGHAT and CDR2 FQNNGV. This CDR3 is built from 15 residues. Trimming removed 5 bases from V and 4 bases from J, with 15 bases in between. The CDR3 DNA reads TGTGCCAGCAGCCGCTCCAGGTCTGAGTACAATGAGCAGTTCTTC. Its translation: CASSRSRSEYNEQFF.

The J gene is TRBJ2-3, the V gene TRBV7-3, with D tentatively TRBD1 (6 bases). Germline V gene lookup returns CDR1 SGHTA and CDR2 FQGTGA. The CDR3 length is 13 residues. V gave up 3 bases and J gave up 4 bases, with 8 bases separating them. The CDR3 coding sequence is TGTGCCAGCAGCTTGCAGGGGCCAGATACGCAGTATTTT. It translates to CASSLQGPDTQYF.

Only one count was recorded for this clone. V usage is TRBV6-1 and J usage is TRBJ2-5; 9 positions match TRBD2. With 2 bases clipped from V and 9 bases from J, the junction kept 1 base outside the gene matches. The CDR3 is made up of 12 amino acids. Germline V gives CDR1 MNHNS, CDR2 SASEGT. The CDR3 is CASSELAGSQYF. For the CDR3, the DNA is TGTGCCAGCAGTGAACTAGCGGGGTCCCAGTACTTC.

This clone was detected once. The rearrangement joins TRBV29-1 to TRBJ2-1; tentatively, D is TRBD1 (6 bases). Per germline, CDR1 SQVTM and CDR2 ANQGSEA. Trimming stripped 3 bases from V and 9 bases from J, with 18 bases between. The length of the CDR3 is 14 residues. The DNA of the CDR3 is TGCAGCGTTGATGAGACAGGAATGTTTGGTGAGCAGTTCTTC. As protein: CSVDETGMFGEQFF.